This record looks at one T cell receptor (beta chain) sequence and its context. No antigen is known for it. These data come from a study of T cell responses to AZD1222 COVID-19 vaccine. As for the study in general: Second-dose intervals near 4 or 12 weeks were combined. Study findings and constraints: Most donors were white British, females outnumbered males, and clonal diversity was possibly underestimated.

TCRdb's table, derived via immunoSEQ multiplex PCR, lists solely in-frame clones and lacks some. Of around 95,000 clones listed, 88% are singletons. The CDR3 contains 14 residues. V was clipped by 6 bases and J by 2 bases, with 8 bases between them. The germline gives CDR1 MNHEY, CDR2 SVGAGI. The chain is built from TRBV6-5 and TRBJ1-6; D remains ambiguous. The specimen was peripheral blood, collected on day 0 of AZD1222 vaccination. This receptor was identified in an adult in good health. CDR3 in amino acids: CASRTGTYNSPLHF. The CDR3 DNA sequence: TGTGCCAGCAGGACGGGGACCTATAATTCACCCCTCCACTTT.